The 18 T cell receptor beta chains listed next were all sequenced from one sample in a study of human T cells and chemical hapten exposure. TCRdb re-called the RACE reads through MiXCR, storing one row per CDR3 protein. The table has 75,000 to 90,000 distinct CDR3 sequences, 8% to 13% seen once. Specified time point: patch test 2, 6 weeks after DPC sensitization. Noted treatment: therapeutic diphenylcyclopropenone sensitization with weekly scalp DPC. This sample comprised whole blood, obtained in connection with sensitization to the hapten diphenylcyclopropenone (DPC). The receptor source for this set is a woman between 45 and 65 years old with alopecia areata. Some clones in this sample may be carry-over from other donors' samples.

The sample holds many counts of this clonotype. The V gene is TRBV20-1, the J gene TRBJ1-2; D unresolved. This CDR3 has 11 residues. V lost 5 bases, J lost 4 bases, and 8 bases lay in between. The germline V gene encodes CDR1 DFQATT and CDR2 SNEGSKA (reference sequence). The CDR3: CSAPGRYGYTF. The DNA of the CDR3 is TGCAGTGCTCCCGGGCGCTATGGCTACACCTTC.

This clonotype was seen many times. The chain combines TRBV6-6 with TRBJ2-1; D is perhaps TRBD2 (6 bases). This CDR3 has 14 amino acids. Germline assignment: CDR1 MNHNY and CDR2 SVGAGI (reference sequence). Trimming left V 7 bases short and J 8 bases short, with 18 bases between. The CDR3 nucleotides are TGTGCCAGCATTCGTACGCGGGGATGGGATGAGCAGTTCTTC. Protein: CASIRTRGWDEQFF.

This clonotype was counted many times. This sequence joins TRBV11-2 and TRBJ2-1; TRBD2 agrees at 12 bases. After removal of 1 base from V and 7 bases from J, the junction contained 2 bases not matched to a gene. Germline V gene sequence: CDR1 SGHAT, CDR2 FQNNGV. CDR3 length: 15 residues. The CDR3 DNA reads TGTGCCAGCAGCTTAGTGACTAGCGGGAGAAATGAGCAGTTCTTC. This codes for CASSLVTSGRNEQFF.

This rearrangement joins TRBV28 to TRBJ2-1, with D possibly being TRBD2 (6 bases). V dropped 5 bases and J dropped 10 bases, with 15 bases sitting between them. The CDR3 covers 13 residues. The V gene's germline CDR1 is MDHEN and CDR2 SYDVKM. The CDR3 DNA follows: TGTGCCAGCAGTCTCTGGAGAGCGGGCGAGCAGTTCTTC. It yields the protein CASSLWRAGEQFF.

This clonotype was seen only a few times. This chain connects TRBV29-1 to TRBJ2-1; D not resolved. In germline, CDR1 is SQVTM, CDR2 ANQGSEA. Trimming stripped 1 base from V and 2 bases from J, with 12 bases between. CDR3 length: 15 amino acids. Here the CDR3 DNA reads TGCAGCGTTGAAGGGACCCCTGGGACCTACAATGAGCAGTTCTTC. Amino acid sequence: CSVEGTPGTYNEQFF.

This clonotype was counted a few times. The CDR3 DNA follows: TGTGCCAGCAGTTTACAGGGGTCTGGGGCCAACGTCCTGACTTTC. Amino acids: CASSLQGSGANVLTF. This chain uses TRBV6-2 or TRBV6-3 with TRBJ2-6, with TRBD1 matching over 7 bases. Germline V gene lookup returns CDR1 MNHEY and CDR2 SVGEGT. This CDR3 has 15 amino acids. The V segment lost 4 bases and the J segment 1 base; nucleotides outside the gene matches: 1.

This clonotype was seen ten or more times. The V and J genes are TRBV20-1 and TRBJ2-7; 7 bases are a match to TRBD2. Per germline, CDR1 DFQATT and CDR2 SNEGSKA (reference sequence). This CDR3 spans 13 amino acids. Losses at the gene ends were 6 bases for V and 4 bases for J; bases not matched to a gene: 9. The CDR3 reads CSARPGLEYEQYF. As DNA, the CDR3 is TGCAGTGCGCGTCCCGGACTAGAGTACGAGCAGTACTTC.

This clonotype was counted many times. This rearrangement joins TRBV11-2 to TRBJ2-5, with D possibly matching TRBD1 (6 bases). Per the germline V gene, CDR1 is SGHAT and CDR2 is FQNNGV. This CDR3 contains 15 residues. V dropped 1 base and J dropped 5 bases, with 14 bases sitting between them. CDR3 nucleotide sequence: TGTGCCAGCAGCTTAGCGCTGGGGGCTCTGGAGACCCAGTACTTC. The encoded protein is CASSLALGALETQYF.

This clonotype was seen ten or more times. V and J are TRBV20-1 and TRBJ1-3; D may be TRBD1 (5 bases). V lost 1 base, J lost 1 base, and 14 bases lay in between. Germline CDR1 reads DFQATT; CDR2 reads SNEGSKA (reference sequence). CDR3 length: 16 amino acids. The CDR3 protein is CSARVAGMASGNTIYF. DNA of the CDR3: TGCAGTGCTAGAGTGGCAGGGATGGCTTCTGGAAACACCATATATTTT.

This clonotype was seen repeatedly, ten times or more. This chain uses TRBV29-1 with TRBJ2-7; the match to TRBD1 covers 8 bases. This CDR3 spans 16 amino acids. V shed 0 bases and J 3 bases; nucleotides not matched to a gene: 10. The germline V gene has CDR1 SQVTM and CDR2 ANQGSEA. The CDR3 DNA reads as TGCAGCGTTGAAGATTGGGGGACAGGAAGGGTCTACGAGCAGTACTTC. As protein: CSVEDWGTGRVYEQYF.

This clonotype was detected once. Possible read error: a much larger clone is one base away. The V gene is TRBV10-3, the J gene TRBJ2-3; D not certain. The CDR3 loop spans 11 amino acids. Per the germline V gene, CDR1 is ENHRY and CDR2 is SYGVKD. The CDR3 sequence is CAISSTDTQNF. CDR3 bases: TGTGCCATCAGCAGCACAGATACGCAGAATTTT.

Only a few counts were recorded for this clonotype. The chain is built from TRBV28 and TRBJ2-4, with TRBD1 matching over 7 bases. The length of the CDR3 is 14 residues. Germline CDR1 MDHEN, CDR2 SYDVKM. Trimming removed 3 bases from V and 3 bases from J; junction bases left unmatched: 2. The CDR3 DNA follows: TGTGCCAGCAGTTTCGCAGGGGGCAAAAACATTCAGTACTTC. Translating it yields CASSFAGGKNIQYF.

This clonotype was picked up many times. The V call is TRBV7-9, the J call TRBJ2-1, with D hard to call. Germline V gives CDR1 SEHNR, CDR2 FQNEAQ (reference sequence). V lost 10 bases to trimming and J lost 6 bases, with 22 bases between them. The CDR3 contains 15 residues. The CDR3 nucleotides are TGTGCCACCAATTATCCCGGAAAACGGTTCAATGAGCAGTTCTTC. Residues: CATNYPGKRFNEQFF. The variable domain in full, completed from reference TRBV7-9 and TRBJ2-1, reads DTGVSQNPRHKITKRGQNVTFRCDPISEHNRLYWYRQTLGQGPEFLTYFQNEAQLEKSRLLSDRFSAERPKGSFSTLEIQRTEQGDSAMYLCATNYPGKRFNEQFFGPGTRLTVL.

Ten or more counts support this clonotype. The chain combines TRBV6-5 with TRBJ1-1; the match to TRBD1 covers 9 bases. V trimming: 2 bases; J trimming: 7 bases; junction bases outside the gene matches: 8. The CDR3 is 15 amino acids. Germline V lookup: CDR1 MNHEY, CDR2 SVGAGI. DNA of the CDR3: TGTGCCAGCAGTTACCTGACAGGGGGACGCCTTGAAGCTTTCTTT. Translating it yields CASSYLTGGRLEAFF.

The chain has TRBV2 and TRBJ1-5; D may be TRBD1 (6 bases). Germline V gene sequence: CDR1 SNHLY, CDR2 FYNNEI. There are 13 residues in the CDR3. V gave up 3 bases and J gave up 5 bases, with 8 bases separating them. The CDR3 coding sequence is TGTGCCAGCAGTGAGGACAGACATCAGCCCCAGCATTTT. Protein: CASSEDRHQPQHF.

This clonotype was counted at least ten times. The chain couples TRBV18 to TRBJ2-5, with D maybe TRBD2 (6 bases). The CDR3 spans 14 residues. The V gene lost 5 bases and the J gene lost 4 bases, with 14 bases spanning the gap. Germline lookup yields CDR1 KGHSH and CDR2 LQKENI. The CDR3 region is CASSSSRGTETQYF. The CDR3 region has the DNA TGTGCCAGCTCATCCAGTCGGGGGACAGAGACCCAGTACTTC. The whole variable domain, remainder taken from reference TRBV18 and TRBJ2-5, is NAGVMQNPRHLVRRRGQEARLRCSPMKGHSHVYWYRQLPEEGLKFMVYLQKENIIDESGMPKERFSAEFPKEGPSILRIQQVVRGDSAAYFCASSSSRGTETQYFGPGTRLLVL.

This clonotype was seen many times. The chain couples TRBV2 to TRBJ2-1; D call uncertain. Between the trimmed V and J ends, which lost 8 bases and 5 bases, there was a span of 10 bases. CDR3 length: 12 residues. Germline V gene sequence: CDR1 SNHLY, CDR2 FYNNEI. CDR3 coding DNA: TGTGCCAGCTCCCTGGGTAACAATGAGCAGTTCTTC. Translated: CASSLGNNEQFF.

This clonotype has more than one count but fewer than ten. The rearrangement joins TRBV27 to TRBJ1-3, with a weak D call TRBD1 (5 bases). Germline CDR1 is MNHEY and CDR2 is SMNVEV (reference sequence). This CDR3 has 15 residues. V was cut by 4 bases and J by 2 bases, with 12 bases left in between. This chain's CDR3 is CASSSFGGTGNTIYF. In DNA form, the CDR3 reads TGTGCCAGCAGTTCTTTTGGGGGAACTGGAAACACCATATATTTT.